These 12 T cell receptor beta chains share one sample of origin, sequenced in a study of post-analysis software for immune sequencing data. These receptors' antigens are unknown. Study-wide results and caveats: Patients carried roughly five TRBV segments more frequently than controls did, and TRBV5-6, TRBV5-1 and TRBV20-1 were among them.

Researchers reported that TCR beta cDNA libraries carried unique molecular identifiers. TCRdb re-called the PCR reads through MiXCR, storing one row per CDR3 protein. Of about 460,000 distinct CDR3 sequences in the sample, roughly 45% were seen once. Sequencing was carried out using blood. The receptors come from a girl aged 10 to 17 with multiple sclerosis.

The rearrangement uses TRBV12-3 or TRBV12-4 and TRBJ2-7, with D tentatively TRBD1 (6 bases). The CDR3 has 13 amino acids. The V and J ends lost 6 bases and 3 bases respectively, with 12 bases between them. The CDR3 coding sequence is TGTGCCAGCAGGCCGGGACACATCTACGAGCAGTACTTC. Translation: CASRPGHIYEQYF.

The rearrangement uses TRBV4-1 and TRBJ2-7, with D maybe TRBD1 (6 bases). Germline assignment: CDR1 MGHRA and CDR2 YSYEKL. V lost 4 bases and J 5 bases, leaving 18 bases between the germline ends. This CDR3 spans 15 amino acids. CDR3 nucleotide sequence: TGCGCCAGCAGCCTTCAGGGGACCTCCTTCCACGAGCAGTACTTC. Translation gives CASSLQGTSFHEQYF.

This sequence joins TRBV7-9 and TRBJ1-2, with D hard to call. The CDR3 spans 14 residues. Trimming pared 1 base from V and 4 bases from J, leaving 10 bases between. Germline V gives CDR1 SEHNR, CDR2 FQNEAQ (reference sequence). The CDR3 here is CASSLVGSIYGYTF. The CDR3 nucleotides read TGTGCCAGCAGCTTAGTTGGGTCAATCTATGGCTACACCTTC.

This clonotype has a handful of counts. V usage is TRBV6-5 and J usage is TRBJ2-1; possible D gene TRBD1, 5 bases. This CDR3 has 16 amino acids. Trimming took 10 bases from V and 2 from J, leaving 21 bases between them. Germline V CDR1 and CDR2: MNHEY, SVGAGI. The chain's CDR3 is CATRVPSWGAYNEQFF. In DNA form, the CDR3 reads TGTGCCACTAGGGTGCCCTCATGGGGCGCCTACAATGAGCAGTTCTTC.

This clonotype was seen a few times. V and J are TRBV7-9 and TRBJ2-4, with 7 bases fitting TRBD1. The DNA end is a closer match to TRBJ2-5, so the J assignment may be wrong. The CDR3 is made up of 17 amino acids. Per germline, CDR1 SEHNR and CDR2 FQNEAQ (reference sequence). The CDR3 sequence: CASSPTPATGAGETQYF. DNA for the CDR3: TGTGCCAGCAGCCCCACACCCGCTACAGGGGCCGGGGAGACCCAGTACTTC.

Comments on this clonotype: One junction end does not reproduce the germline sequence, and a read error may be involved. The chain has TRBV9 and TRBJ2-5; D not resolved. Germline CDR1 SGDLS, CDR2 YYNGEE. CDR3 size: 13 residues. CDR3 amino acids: CAGSVDRQETQYF. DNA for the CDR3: TGTGCCGGCAGCGTAGACCGGCAAGAGACCCAGTACTTC.

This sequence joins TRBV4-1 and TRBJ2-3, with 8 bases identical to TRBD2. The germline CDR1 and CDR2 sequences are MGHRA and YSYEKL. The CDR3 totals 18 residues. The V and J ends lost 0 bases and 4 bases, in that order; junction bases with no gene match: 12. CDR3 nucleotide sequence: TGCGCCAGCAGCCAAGAAGGACCCCCCGGGGGGGGCGCAGATACGCAGTATTTT. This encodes CASSQEGPPGGGADTQYF.

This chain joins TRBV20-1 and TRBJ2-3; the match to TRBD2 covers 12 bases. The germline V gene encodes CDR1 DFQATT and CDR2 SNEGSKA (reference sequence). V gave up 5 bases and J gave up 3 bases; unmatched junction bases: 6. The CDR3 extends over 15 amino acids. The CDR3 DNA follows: TGCAGTGCTGACACGACTAGCGGGAGTACAGATACGCAGTATTTT. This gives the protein CSADTTSGSTDTQYF.

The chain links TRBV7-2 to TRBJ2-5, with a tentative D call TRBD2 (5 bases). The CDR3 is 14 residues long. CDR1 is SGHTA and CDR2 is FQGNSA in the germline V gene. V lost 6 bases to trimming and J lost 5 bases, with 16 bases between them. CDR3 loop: CASRAEGMWETQYF. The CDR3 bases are TGTGCCAGCAGGGCCGAGGGCATGTGGGAGACCCAGTACTTC.

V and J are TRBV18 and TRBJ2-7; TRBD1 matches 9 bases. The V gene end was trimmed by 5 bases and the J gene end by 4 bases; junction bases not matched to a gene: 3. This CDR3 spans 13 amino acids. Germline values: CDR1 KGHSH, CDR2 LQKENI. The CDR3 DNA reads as TGTGCCAGCTCAAAGGACAGGGGTTACGAGCAGTACTTC. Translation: CASSKDRGYEQYF.

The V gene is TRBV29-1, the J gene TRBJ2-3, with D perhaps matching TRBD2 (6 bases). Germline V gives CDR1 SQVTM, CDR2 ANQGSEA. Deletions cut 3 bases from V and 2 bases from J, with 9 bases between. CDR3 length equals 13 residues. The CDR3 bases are TGCAGCGTTGATGCGGGGTCCACAGATACGCAGTATTTT. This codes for CSVDAGSTDTQYF.

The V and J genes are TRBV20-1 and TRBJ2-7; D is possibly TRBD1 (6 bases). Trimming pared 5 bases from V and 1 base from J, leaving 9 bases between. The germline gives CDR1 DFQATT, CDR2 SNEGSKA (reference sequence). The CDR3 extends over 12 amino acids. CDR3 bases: TGCAGTGCTCAGGACAGTTCCTACGAGCAGTACTTC. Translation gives CSAQDSSYEQYF.